Following are 15 T cell receptor beta chains from one sample sequenced in a study of cytomegalovirus exposure and HLA in healthy donors. PCR involved 60 Vbeta and 13 Jbeta primers. The assay was immunoSEQ multiplex PCR, and TCRdb's table has in-frame clones only and misses some. This sample carries about 190,000 clones, approximately 84% of them seen once, and the ten largest clones take roughly 2.8%. Input material: PBMCs. These TCRs come from a woman aged 45-65 years in good health and CMV-seropositive.

The chain carries TRBV6-6 and TRBJ2-5, with a weak D call TRBD1 (6 bases). Germline CDR1 and CDR2: MNHNY and SVGAGI (reference sequence). This CDR3 spans 12 amino acids. Trimming left V 8 bases short and J 2 bases short, with 9 bases between. In DNA, the CDR3 is TGTGCCAGCTTAGGACAGCAAGAGACCCAGTACTTC. Translation: CASLGQQETQYF.

The chain uses TRBV10-3 and TRBJ2-2; D call uncertain. Trimming took off 10 bases at V and 5 bases at J, with 8 bases between the two ends. Germline V CDR1 and CDR2: ENHRY, SYGVKD. CDR3 length: 11 residues. CDR3 nucleotide sequence: TGTGCCACGCAGGAAACCGGGGAGCTGTTTTTT. It encodes CATQETGELFF.

The chain joins TRBV6-5 to TRBJ2-7; 11 bases map to TRBD1. This CDR3 has 14 residues. The germline CDR1 and CDR2 sequences are MNHEY and SVGAGI. V trimming: 6 bases; J trimming: 4 bases; junction bases outside the gene matches: 5. The CDR3 DNA reads TGTGCCAGCAGATATGGGACAGGGGGATACGAGCAGTACTTC. This gives the protein CASRYGTGGYEQYF.

A single count supports this clone. The V and J genes are TRBV6-5 and TRBJ2-1; the match to TRBD2 covers 10 bases. The CDR3 covers 16 residues. Germline V gene data show CDR1 as MNHEY and CDR2 as SVGAGI. J lost 5 bases, V lost 2 bases, and 6 bases had no gene match. The DNA for the CDR3 is TGTGCCAGCAGTTACGAAGCGGGGGGGCGGAACAATGAGCAGTTCTTC. It is translated as CASSYEAGGRNNEQFF.

The chain combines TRBV6-1 with TRBJ1-1; TRBD1 might be the D (5 bases). Germline CDR1 is MNHNS and CDR2 is SASEGT. CDR3 size: 15 residues. V gave up 5 bases and J gave up 5 bases, with 18 bases separating them. The CDR3 DNA sequence: TGTGCCAGCAGTTTTGGGGTGGGGGGAGGAACTGAAGCTTTCTTT. It yields the protein CASSFGVGGGTEAFF.

The rearrangement links TRBV5-6 to TRBJ2-1, with 10 bases that match TRBD2. Germline trimming cut 0 bases from V and 7 bases from J; bases unmatched to any gene: 10. This CDR3 spans 17 amino acids. Germline V gene data show CDR1 as SGHDT and CDR2 as YYEEEE. CDR3 nucleotide sequence: TGTGCCAGCAGCTTGGTGGGAGCGGGGGGGTCTAGGAATGAGCAGTTCTTC. This codes for CASSLVGAGGSRNEQFF.

There are a few counts of this clone. The CDR3 reads CASSDMASGGLLTYEQYF. Written as DNA, the CDR3 is TGTGCCAGCAGTGATATGGCTAGCGGGGGGCTTTTAACCTACGAGCAGTACTTC. This chain uses TRBV6-1 with TRBJ2-7; 11 bases fit TRBD2. The germline CDR1 and CDR2 sequences are MNHNS and SASEGT. The CDR3 runs 18 residues. With 3 bases clipped from V and 2 bases from J, the junction kept 12 bases outside the gene matches.

This rearrangement joins TRBV19 to TRBJ2-3, with D hard to call. The V gene lost 4 bases and the J gene lost 5 bases, with 7 bases spanning the gap. This CDR3 is 12 amino acids long. CDR1 is LNHDA and CDR2 is SQIVND in the germline V gene (reference sequence). CDR3 nucleotides: TGTGCCAGTAGTACCGATAGAGATACGCAGTATTTT. This sequence encodes CASSTDRDTQYF.

The V and J genes are TRBV4-3 and TRBJ2-2; TRBD2 aligns across 9 bases. V was pared by 0 bases and J by 4 bases, with 9 bases of the junction left unmatched. The CDR3 has 18 residues. Germline V gives CDR1 LGHNA, CDR2 YSLEER. As DNA, the CDR3 is TGCGCCAGCAGCCAAGACAGAATGCTAGCGGGGCCCACCGGGGAGCTGTTTTTT. Translated, it gives CASSQDRMLAGPTGELFF.

V and J are TRBV5-4 and TRBJ2-1; TRBD2 matches at 9 bases. The CDR3 length is 16 residues. The V segment lost 4 bases and the J segment 8 bases; nucleotides outside the gene matches: 13. CDR1 SGHNT and CDR2 YYREEE come from the germline V gene (reference sequence). The CDR3 sequence is CASSPWLGGGAHEQFF. In DNA, the CDR3 is TGTGCCAGCAGCCCCTGGCTTGGCGGGGGGGCCCATGAGCAGTTCTTC. The full variable domain, rest sourced from reference TRBV5-4 and TRBJ2-1, is ETGVTQSPTHLIKTRGQQVTLRCSSQSGHNTVSWYQQALGQGPQFIFQYYREEENGRGNFPPRFSGLQFPNYSSELNVNALELDDSALYLCASSPWLGGGAHEQFFGPGTRLTVL.

This clone was observed once. The gene calls are TRBV2 and TRBJ2-3; D is ambiguous. The CDR3 spans 12 residues. From germline, CDR1 is SNHLY and CDR2 FYNNEI. Trimming cost V 7 bases and J 7 bases, with 12 bases left between them. CDR3 nucleotide sequence: TGTGCCAGCACACTCTACCCTCATACGCAGTATTTT. It is translated as CASTLYPHTQYF.

This chain connects TRBV5-4 to TRBJ2-6, with 8 bases identical to TRBD2. The CDR3 covers 17 residues. CDR1 is SGHNT, CDR2 YYREEE, per germline (reference sequence). The V gene end was trimmed by 4 bases and the J gene end by 0 bases; junction bases not matched to a gene: 6. DNA of the CDR3: TGTGCCAGCAGCCGATTCGGGGGGGGCTCTGGGGCCAACGTCCTGACTTTC. This sequence encodes CASSRFGGGSGANVLTF.

V is TRBV10-3 and J is TRBJ1-1; 10 bases agree with TRBD1. Trimming removed 7 bases from V and 4 bases from J; junction bases left unmatched: 6. This CDR3 contains 14 residues. The germline CDR1 and CDR2 sequences are ENHRY and SYGVKD. The CDR3: CAITRQGAATEAFF. CDR3 sequence (DNA): TGTGCCATCACCCGACAGGGGGCGGCCACTGAAGCTTTCTTT.

This clone was seen only once. The chain employs TRBV7-2 and TRBJ2-3; 10 positions agree with TRBD2. CDR3 length: 17 residues. Germline CDR1 is SGHTA and CDR2 is FQGNSA. After removal of 1 base from V and 2 bases from J, the junction contained 6 bases not matched to a gene. The CDR3 DNA is TGTGCCAGCAGCTTAGGAGCGGGGGGGGCATACACAGATACGCAGTATTTT. It yields the protein CASSLGAGGAYTDTQYF.

This sequence joins TRBV6-1 and TRBJ1-3, with a weak D call TRBD1 (6 bases). The germline CDR1 and CDR2 sequences are MNHNS and SASEGT. CDR3 size: 15 residues. V was shortened by 7 bases and J by 0 bases, with 13 bases between the two germline ends. As DNA, the CDR3 is TGTGCCAGCAAACGTGGGGGCTCCTCTGGAAACACCATATATTTT. Translation: CASKRGGSSGNTIYF.